This TCR beta chain was recorded in a study of cytomegalovirus exposure and HLA in healthy donors. Study-wide results and caveats: The authors enumerated 150 to 200 TCR beta chains as linked to cytomegalovirus. Confirmation was obtained in vitro that a few CMV-associated chains are specific for CMV antigens.

A word on this clone: Its antigen is unidentified.

The V gene's germline CDR1 is SNHLY and CDR2 FYNNEI. Trimming at V came to 9 bases and at J to 4 bases, leaving 6 bases not matched to a gene. The CDR3 runs 15 residues. Generated by immunoSEQ multiplex PCR, the TCRdb table keeps only in-frame clones and is missing some. The profile shows 200,000 or so clones, less than 90% of them singletons. Material for sequencing was PBMCs. This sequence joins TRBV2 and TRBJ2-3; 14 bases line up with TRBD2. The receptor was isolated from a woman younger than 35 in good health and CMV-seronegative. The CDR3 DNA reads TGTGCCAGTCGGACTAGCGGGGGGAACGCAGATACGCAGTATTTT. It encodes CASRTSGGNADTQYF.